This record covers a single T cell receptor beta chain. Its antigen is currently unknown. This sample is drawn from a study of T cells expressing NK-cell markers. Whole-study results and caveats: Of the CD8+ T cell pool in about 6 donors, about 1.0-7.0% was accounted for by dominant NKG2C+ clonotypes.

Making the TCR beta cDNA relied on 5'RACE template switching with UMIs. TCRdb re-called the 5' RACE reads; one entry per CDR3 protein, DNA not given. In total, the table holds 440,000 or so distinct CDR3 sequences. The CDR3 extends over 15 amino acids. CDR1 is MNHEY, CDR2 SVGAGI, per germline. The clonotype was recovered from a woman between 18 and 75 years old in good health. The rearrangement joins TRBV6-5 to TRBJ1-2; absent DNA, TCRdb's TRBD1 call cannot be checked. Sequencing input: blood T cells: a sorted CD56 or NKG2C T cell subset, CD4+ or CD8+ T cells, or bulk PBMC T cells (not recorded which). The CDR3 reads CASSYSRVGAYGYTF.